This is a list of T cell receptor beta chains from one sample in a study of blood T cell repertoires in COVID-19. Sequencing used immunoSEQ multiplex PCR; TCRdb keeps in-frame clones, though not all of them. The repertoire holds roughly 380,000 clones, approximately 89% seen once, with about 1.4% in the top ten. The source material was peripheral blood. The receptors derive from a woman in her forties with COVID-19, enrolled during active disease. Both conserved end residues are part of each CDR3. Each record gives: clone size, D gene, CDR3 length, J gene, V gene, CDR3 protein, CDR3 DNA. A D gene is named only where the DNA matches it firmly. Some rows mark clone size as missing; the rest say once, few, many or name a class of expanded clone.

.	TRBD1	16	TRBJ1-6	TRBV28	CASGGQGAFDNSPLHF	TGTGCCAGCGGCGGACAGGGGGCTTTTGATAATTCACCCCTCCACTTT
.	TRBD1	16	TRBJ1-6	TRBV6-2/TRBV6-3	CASSPDRAPYNSPLHF	TGTGCCAGCAGTCCGGACAGGGCCCCCTATAATTCACCCCTCCACTTT
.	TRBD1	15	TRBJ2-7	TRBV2	CASSEGQGSIYEQYF	TGTGCCAGCAGTGAAGGACAGGGGAGTATCTACGAGCAGTACTTC
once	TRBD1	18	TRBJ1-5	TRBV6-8	CASRSRTGISYSNQPQHF	TGTGCCAGCAGGTCCCGGACAGGGATATCCTATAGCAATCAGCCCCAGCATTTT
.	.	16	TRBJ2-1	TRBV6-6	CASSPLGLSSYNEQFF	TGTGCCAGCAGTCCTCTTGGACTTAGCTCCTACAATGAGCAGTTCTTC
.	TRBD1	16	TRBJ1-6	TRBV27	CASSLDRGLYNSPLHF	TGTGCCAGCAGCCTGGACAGGGGCCTGTATAATTCACCCCTCCACTTT
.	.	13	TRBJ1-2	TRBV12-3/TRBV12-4	CASSLNRSYGYTF	TGTGCCAGCAGTTTGAACAGGAGCTATGGCTACACCTTC
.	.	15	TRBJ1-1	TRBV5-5	CASLLGGTPNTEAFF	TGTGCCAGCTTACTGGGGGGGACACCGAACACTGAAGCTTTCTTT
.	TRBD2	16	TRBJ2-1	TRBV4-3	CASSQDWSGDYNEQFF	TGCGCCAGCAGCCAAGATTGGAGCGGGGATTACAATGAGCAGTTCTTC
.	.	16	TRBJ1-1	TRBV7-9	CASSYPGGRGDTEAFF	TGTGCCAGCAGCTACCCGGGAGGGAGAGGTGACACTGAAGCTTTCTTT
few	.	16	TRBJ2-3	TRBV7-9	CASSFKRRVGGDTQYF	TGTGCCAGCAGCTTTAAGCGCCGCGTAGGAGGCGATACGCAGTATTTT
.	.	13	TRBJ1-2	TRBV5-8	CASSLTGLYGYTF	TGTGCCAGCAGTTTGACAGGCCTCTATGGCTACACCTTC
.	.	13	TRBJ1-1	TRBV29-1	CSVDEHINTEAFF	TGCAGCGTTGACGAACATATCAACACTGAAGCTTTCTTT
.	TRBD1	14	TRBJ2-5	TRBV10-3	CAIRRDRGRETQYF	TGTGCCATCAGGAGGGACAGGGGGAGGGAGACCCAGTACTTC
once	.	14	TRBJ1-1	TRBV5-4	CASLPRVGGTEAFF	TGTGCCAGCCTTCCTAGGGTCGGGGGCACTGAAGCTTTCTTT
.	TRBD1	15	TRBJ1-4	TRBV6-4	CASSPSGTGNEKLFF	TGTGCCAGCAGTCCGTCCGGGACAGGGAACGAAAAACTGTTTTTT
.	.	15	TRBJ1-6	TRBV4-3	CASSQDGVDNSPLHF	TGCGCCAGCAGCCAAGACGGGGTTGATAATTCACCCCTCCACTTT
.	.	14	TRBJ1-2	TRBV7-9	CASSPPAVNYGYTF	TGTGCCAGCAGCCCCCCGGCGGTCAACTATGGCTACACCTTC
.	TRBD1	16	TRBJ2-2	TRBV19	CASSIMRQGNTGELFF	TGTGCCAGTAGTATTATGCGACAGGGGAACACCGGGGAGCTGTTTTTT
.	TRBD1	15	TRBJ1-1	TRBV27	CASSLGGTVNTEAFF	TGTGCCAGCAGTTTAGGAGGGACAGTGAACACTGAAGCTTTCTTT
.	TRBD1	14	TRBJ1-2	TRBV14	CASSQQDRLWGYTF	TGTGCCAGCAGCCAACAGGACAGGCTTTGGGGCTACACCTTC
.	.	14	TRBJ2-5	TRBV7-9	CASSLLGEVRTQYF	TGTGCCAGCAGCTTACTAGGGGAAGTAAGGACCCAGTACTTC
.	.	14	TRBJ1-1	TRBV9	CASSPDRMNTEAFF	TGTGCCAGCAGCCCTGACAGGATGAACACTGAAGCTTTCTTT
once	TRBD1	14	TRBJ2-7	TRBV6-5	CASTTGDRSYEQYF	TGTGCCAGCACCACAGGGGACAGATCCTACGAGCAGTACTTC
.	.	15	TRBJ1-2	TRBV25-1	CASSELGTRKGGYTF	TGTGCCAGCAGTGAACTCGGGACAAGGAAAGGTGGCTACACCTTC
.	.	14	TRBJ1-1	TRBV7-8	CASSFSRGGTEAFF	TGTGCCAGCAGCTTTAGCAGGGGCGGCACTGAAGCTTTCTTT
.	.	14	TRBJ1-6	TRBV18	CASSPTGNNSPLHF	TGTGCCAGCTCACCCACAGGGAATAATTCACCCCTCCACTTT
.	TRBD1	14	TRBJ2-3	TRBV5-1	CASSRDSGTDTQYF	TGCGCCAGCAGCCGGGACAGTGGGACAGATACGCAGTATTTT
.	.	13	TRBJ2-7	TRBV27	CASSYRESYEQYF	TGTGCCAGCAGTTACAGGGAATCCTACGAGCAGTACTTC
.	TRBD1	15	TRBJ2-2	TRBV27	CASSPRTGLTGELFF	TGTGCCAGCAGTCCCCGGACAGGGCTCACCGGGGAGCTGTTTTTT
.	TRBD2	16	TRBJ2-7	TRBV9	CASSVGLAGGPYEQYF	TGTGCCAGCAGCGTAGGACTAGCGGGAGGGCCCTACGAGCAGTACTTC
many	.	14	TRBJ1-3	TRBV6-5	CASSYDSRGNTIYF	TGTGCCAGCAGTTACGACAGTAGGGGAAACACCATATATTTT
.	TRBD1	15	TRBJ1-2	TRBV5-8	CASSLVEGARAGYTF	TGTGCCAGCAGCTTGGTTGAGGGGGCGCGAGCTGGCTACACCTTC
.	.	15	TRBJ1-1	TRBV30	CAWSPGPTLNTEAFF	TGTGCCTGGAGTCCAGGGCCCACTCTGAACACTGAAGCTTTCTTT
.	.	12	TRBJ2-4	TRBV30	CASITEGDIQYF	TGTGCCTCCATTACCGAGGGGGACATTCAGTACTTC
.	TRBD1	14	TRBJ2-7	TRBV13	CASSLRTGPNEQYF	TGTGCCAGCAGCTTACGGACAGGGCCCAACGAGCAGTACTTC
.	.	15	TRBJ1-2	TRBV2	CASSEVGAANYGYTF	TGTGCCAGCAGTGAAGTAGGGGCAGCTAACTATGGCTACACCTTC